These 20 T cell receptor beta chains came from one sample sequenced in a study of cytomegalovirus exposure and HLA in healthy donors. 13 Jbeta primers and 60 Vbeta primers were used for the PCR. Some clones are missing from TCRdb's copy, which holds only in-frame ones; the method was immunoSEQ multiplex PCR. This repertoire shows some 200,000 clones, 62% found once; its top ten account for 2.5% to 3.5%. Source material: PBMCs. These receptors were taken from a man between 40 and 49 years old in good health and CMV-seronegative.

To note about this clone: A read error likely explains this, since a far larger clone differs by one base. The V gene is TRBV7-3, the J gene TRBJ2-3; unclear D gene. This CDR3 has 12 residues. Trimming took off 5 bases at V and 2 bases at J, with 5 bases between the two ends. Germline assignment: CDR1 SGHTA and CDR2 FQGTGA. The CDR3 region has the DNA TGTGCCAGCAGCCTGTCCACAGATACGCAGTATTTT. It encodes CASSLSTDTQYF.

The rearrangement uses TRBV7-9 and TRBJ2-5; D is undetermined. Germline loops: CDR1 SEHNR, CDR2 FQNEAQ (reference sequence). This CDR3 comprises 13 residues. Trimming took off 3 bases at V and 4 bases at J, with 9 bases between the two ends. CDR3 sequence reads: CASSFPGPETQYF. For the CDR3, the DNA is TGTGCCAGCAGCTTCCCAGGTCCAGAGACCCAGTACTTC.

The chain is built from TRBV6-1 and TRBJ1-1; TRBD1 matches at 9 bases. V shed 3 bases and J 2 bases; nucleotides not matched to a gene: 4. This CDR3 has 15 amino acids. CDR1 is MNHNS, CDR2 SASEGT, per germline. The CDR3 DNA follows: TGTGCCAGCAGTGACCGGGGACAGGGAAACACTGAAGCTTTCTTT. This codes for CASSDRGQGNTEAFF.

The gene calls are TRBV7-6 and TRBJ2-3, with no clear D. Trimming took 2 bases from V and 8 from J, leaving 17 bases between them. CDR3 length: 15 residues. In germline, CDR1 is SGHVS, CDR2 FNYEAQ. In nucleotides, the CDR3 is TGTGCCAGCAGCTTACTGGCAGCCCCAGACTCTACGCAGTATTTT. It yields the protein CASSLLAAPDSTQYF.

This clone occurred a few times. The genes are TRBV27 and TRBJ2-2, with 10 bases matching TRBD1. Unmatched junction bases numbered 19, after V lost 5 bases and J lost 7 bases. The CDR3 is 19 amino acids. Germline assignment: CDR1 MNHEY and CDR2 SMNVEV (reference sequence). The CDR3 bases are TGTGCCAGCAGTGACGACAGGGGGCTTAGGGGTGGATTGGGCGGGGAGCTGTTTTTT. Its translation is CASSDDRGLRGGLGGELFF.

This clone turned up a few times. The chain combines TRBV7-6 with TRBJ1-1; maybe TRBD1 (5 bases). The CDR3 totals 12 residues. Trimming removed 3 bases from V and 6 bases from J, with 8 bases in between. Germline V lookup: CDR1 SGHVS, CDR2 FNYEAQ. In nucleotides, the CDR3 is TGTGCCAGCAGCTTTCAGGGTGCTGAAGCTTTCTTT. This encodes CASSFQGAEAFF.

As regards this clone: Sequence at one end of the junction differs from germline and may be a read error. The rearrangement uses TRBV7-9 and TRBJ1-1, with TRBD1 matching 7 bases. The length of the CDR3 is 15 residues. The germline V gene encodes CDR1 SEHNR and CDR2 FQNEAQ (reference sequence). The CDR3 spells CSSSFDRARNTEAFF. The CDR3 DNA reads TGTTCCAGCAGCTTTGACAGGGCGAGGAACACTGAAGCTTTCTTT.

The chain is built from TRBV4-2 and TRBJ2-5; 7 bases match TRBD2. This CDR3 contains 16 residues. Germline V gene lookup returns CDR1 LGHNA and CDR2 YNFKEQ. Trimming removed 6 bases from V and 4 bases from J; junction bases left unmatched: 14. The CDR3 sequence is CASSPFASGSGETQYF. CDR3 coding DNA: TGTGCCAGCAGTCCCTTTGCTAGCGGTAGTGGAGAGACCCAGTACTTC.

The CDR3 region has the DNA TGTGCCAGCAGTTACAGTCAGGCGGGGGAGACCCAGTACTTC. This sequence encodes CASSYSQAGETQYF. This rearrangement joins TRBV6-5 to TRBJ2-5; a possible D gene is TRBD2 (6 bases). Trimming stripped 2 bases from V and 5 bases from J, with 12 bases between. Germline V gives CDR1 MNHEY, CDR2 SVGAGI. The CDR3 length is 14 residues.

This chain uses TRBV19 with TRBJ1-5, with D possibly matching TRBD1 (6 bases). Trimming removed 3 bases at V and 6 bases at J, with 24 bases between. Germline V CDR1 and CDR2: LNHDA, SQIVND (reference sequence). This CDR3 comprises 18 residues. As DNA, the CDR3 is TGTGCCAGTAGTATTGGTATCCTGGGAGGGGGAATGGGTCAGCCCCAGCATTTT. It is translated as CASSIGILGGGMGQPQHF.

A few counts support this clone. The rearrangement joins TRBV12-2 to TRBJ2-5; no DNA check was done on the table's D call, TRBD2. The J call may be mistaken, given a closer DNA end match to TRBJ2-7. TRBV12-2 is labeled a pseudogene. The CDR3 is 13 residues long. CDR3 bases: TGTGCAAGTCGCTTGGTGGTACTGGTCGAGCAGTACTTC. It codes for CASRLVVLVEQYF.

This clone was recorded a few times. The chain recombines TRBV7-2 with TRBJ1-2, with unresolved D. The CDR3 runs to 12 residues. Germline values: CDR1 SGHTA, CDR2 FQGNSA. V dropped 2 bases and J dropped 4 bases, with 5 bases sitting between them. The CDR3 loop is CASSLRAYGYTF. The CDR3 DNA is TGTGCCAGCAGCTTAAGAGCCTATGGCTACACCTTC.

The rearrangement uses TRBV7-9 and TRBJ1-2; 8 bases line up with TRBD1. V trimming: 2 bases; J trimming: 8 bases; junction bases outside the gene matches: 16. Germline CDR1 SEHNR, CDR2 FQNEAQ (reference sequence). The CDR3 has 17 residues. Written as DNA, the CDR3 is TGTGCCAGCAGCTTAAGGTCGGACAGGGTCCCGTTGGCGGGCTACACCTTC. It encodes CASSLRSDRVPLAGYTF.

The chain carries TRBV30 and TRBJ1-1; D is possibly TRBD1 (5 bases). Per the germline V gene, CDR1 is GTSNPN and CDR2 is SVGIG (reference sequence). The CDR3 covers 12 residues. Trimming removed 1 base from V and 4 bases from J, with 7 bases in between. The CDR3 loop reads CAWSDRFTEAFF. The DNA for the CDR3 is TGTGCCTGGAGTGACAGGTTCACTGAAGCTTTCTTT. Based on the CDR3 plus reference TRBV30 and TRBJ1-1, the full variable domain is SQTIHQWPATLVQPVGSPLSLECTVEGTSNPNLYWYRQAAGRGLQLLFYSVGIGQISSEVPQNLSASRPQDRQFILSSKKLLLSDSGFYLCAWSDRFTEAFFGQGTRLTVV.

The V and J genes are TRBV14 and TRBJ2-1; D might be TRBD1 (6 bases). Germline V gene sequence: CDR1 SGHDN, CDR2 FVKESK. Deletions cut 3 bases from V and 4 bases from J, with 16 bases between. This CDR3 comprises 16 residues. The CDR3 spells CASSQTGHTLYNEQFF. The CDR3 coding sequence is TGTGCCAGCAGCCAGACGGGACACACGCTTTACAATGAGCAGTTCTTC. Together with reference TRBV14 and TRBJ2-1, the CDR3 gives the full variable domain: EAGVTQFPSHSVIEKGQTVTLRCDPISGHDNLYWYRRVMGKEIKFLLHFVKESKQDESGMPNNRFLAERTGGTYSTLKVQPAELEDSGVYFCASSQTGHTLYNEQFFGPGTRLTVL.

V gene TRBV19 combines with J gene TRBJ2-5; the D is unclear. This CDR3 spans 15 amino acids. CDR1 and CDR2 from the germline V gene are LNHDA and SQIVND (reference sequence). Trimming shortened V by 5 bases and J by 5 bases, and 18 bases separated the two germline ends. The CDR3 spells CASSPVGRFGETQYF. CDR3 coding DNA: TGTGCCAGTAGTCCCGTGGGCAGGTTTGGGGAGACCCAGTACTTC.

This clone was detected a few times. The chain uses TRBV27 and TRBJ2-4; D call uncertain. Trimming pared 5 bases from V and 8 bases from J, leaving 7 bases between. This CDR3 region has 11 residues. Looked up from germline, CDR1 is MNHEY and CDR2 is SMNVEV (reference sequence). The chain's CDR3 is CASSPRYIQYF. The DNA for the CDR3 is TGTGCCAGCAGTCCCAGGTACATTCAGTACTTC.

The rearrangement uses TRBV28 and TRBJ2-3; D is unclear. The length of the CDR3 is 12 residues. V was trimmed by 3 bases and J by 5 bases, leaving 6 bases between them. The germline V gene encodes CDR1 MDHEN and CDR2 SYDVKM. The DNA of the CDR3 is TGTGCCAGCAGTTTCCCAGGAGATACGCAGTATTTT. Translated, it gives CASSFPGDTQYF.

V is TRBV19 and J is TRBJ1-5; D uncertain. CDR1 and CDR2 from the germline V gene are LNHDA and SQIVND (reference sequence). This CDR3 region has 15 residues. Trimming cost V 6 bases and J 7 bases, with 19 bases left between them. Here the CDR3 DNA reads TGTGCCAGTAGCCTAGGTACACATACGGGACAGCCCCAGCATTTT. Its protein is CASSLGTHTGQPQHF.

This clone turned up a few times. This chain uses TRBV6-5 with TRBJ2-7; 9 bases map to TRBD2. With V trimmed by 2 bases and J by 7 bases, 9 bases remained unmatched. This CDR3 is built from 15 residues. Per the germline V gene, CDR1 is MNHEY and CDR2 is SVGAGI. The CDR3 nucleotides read TGTGCCAGCAGTTACGCGGGAGGGCTAGCGAGGGAGCAGTACTTC. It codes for CASSYAGGLAREQYF.